Detailed here is one TCR beta chain. Assay: immunoSEQ multiplex PCR; the TCRdb copy retains only in-frame clones and omits some. The table has more than 90,000 clones, approximately 78% seen once. This specimen belongs to a study of blood T cell repertoires in COVID-19. On the study more broadly: Some COVID-19 samples were acute and others convalescent; all came from the United States, Italy and Spain.

The V end was cut by 2 bases, the J end by 2 bases, with 14 bases between. This CDR3 contains 15 residues. CDR1 SGHRS and CDR2 YFSETQ come from the germline V gene. The sequenced sample consisted of peripheral blood. V usage is TRBV5-1 and J usage is TRBJ2-7; D might be TRBD1 (6 bases). The receptor was derived from a man aged 70 or older with acute or convalescent COVID-19. CDR3 region: CASSFAPGTTYEQYF. Here the CDR3 DNA reads TGCGCCAGCAGCTTCGCACCCGGGACAACCTACGAGCAGTACTTC. Based on the CDR3 plus reference TRBV5-1 and TRBJ2-7, the full variable domain is KAGVTQTPRYLIKTRGQQVTLSCSPISGHRSVSWYQQTPGQGLQFLFEYFSETQRNKGNFPGRFSGRQFSNSRSEMNVSTLELGDSALYLCASSFAPGTTYEQYFGPGTRLTVT.